The clone carrying this TCR beta chain was observed a handful of times. Its matching antigen is unknown. Only one heparinised blood draw was taken per donor, and its volume averaged about 116 mL. These data come from a study of beta chain features in type 1 diabetes. Study context: Across every sample, 107,917,701 sorted cells were examined in total.

General study results and limits: Across all four CD4+ subsets, people with type 1 diabetes showed modestly shorter TCRB CDR3s. When VDJ junctions were examined, type 1 diabetes patients showed fewer insertions and more deletions. Shorter templates might be favored by PCR, and equally so in patients and in controls.

cDNA synthesis used the whole RNA isolate, giving expressed TCRB sequences. The protocol was immunoSEQ multiplex PCR, while the TCRdb copy is restricted to in-frame clones and leaves out a portion. The sample yields 300,000 or so clones, roughly a tenth seen once. Germline loops: CDR1 SGDLS, CDR2 YYNGEE. Trimming left V 3 bases short and J 6 bases short, with 12 bases between. The CDR3 contains 13 residues. Sequencing was carried out using central memory CD4+ T cells from blood. V and J are TRBV9 and TRBJ1-2; D possibly corresponds to TRBD1 (6 bases). The receptor comes from a young man with type 1 diabetes. The CDR3 nucleotides read TGTGCCAGCAGCGGCTACAGGGCCAATGGCTACACCTTC. Translating gives CASSGYRANGYTF. The whole variable domain, filled in from reference TRBV9 and TRBJ1-2, reads DSGVTQTPKHLITATGQRVTLRCSPRSGDLSVYWYQQSLDQGLQFLIQYYNGEERAKGNILERFSAQQFPDLHSELNLSSLELGDSALYFCASSGYRANGYTFGSGTRLTVV.